This entry lists 27 T cell receptor beta chains sequenced from one sample in a study of T cell responses to AZD1222 COVID-19 vaccine. Repertoires were generated with immunoSEQ multiplex PCR, while TCRdb's copy carries only in-frame clones and drops some. The data hold 110,000 to 150,000 clones, with over 75% observed a single time. The input for sequencing was peripheral blood, taken on day 0 of AZD1222 vaccination. The source of these receptors is an adult in good health.

Remarks on this clone: One end of the junction is discordant with germline, which a read error may explain. The J gene is TRBJ1-3, the V gene TRBV28; TRBD1 might be the D (5 bases). From germline, CDR1 is MDHEN and CDR2 SYDVKM. The CDR3 sequence is 11 residues long. The CDR3 sequence: CASSFDRLLFF. The DNA for the CDR3 is TGTGCCAGCAGTTTCGACAGACTCCTATTCTTT.

The chain is built from TRBV6-5 and TRBJ2-7; weak D call: TRBD1 (5 bases). V gave up 4 bases and J gave up 3 bases, with 10 bases separating them. Germline assignment: CDR1 MNHEY and CDR2 SVGAGI. This CDR3 has 13 residues. The CDR3 DNA reads TGTGCCAGCAGTTCCGACAGCCACTACGAGCAGTACTTC. Amino acids: CASSSDSHYEQYF.

The V and J genes are TRBV10-3 and TRBJ1-2, with TRBD1 matching over 9 bases. Germline V CDR1 and CDR2: ENHRY, SYGVKD. V trimming: 6 bases; J trimming: 0 bases; junction bases outside the gene matches: 11. The CDR3 extends over 17 amino acids. The CDR3 loop reads CAIRGGTGNRANYGYTF. CDR3 DNA sequence: TGTGCCATCAGGGGAGGGACAGGGAACCGAGCTAACTATGGCTACACCTTC.

CDR3 coding DNA: TGTGCCAGCAGCGTAGGGACATCGGGAAACACCATATATTTT. It encodes CASSVGTSGNTIYF. The rearrangement uses TRBV9 and TRBJ1-3; weak D call: TRBD1 (5 bases). Trimming removed 0 bases from V and 4 bases from J, with 8 bases in between. The CDR3 has 14 residues. The germline CDR1 and CDR2 sequences are SGDLS and YYNGEE.

This rearrangement joins TRBV30 to TRBJ2-3; D might be TRBD1 (6 bases). Germline V gene lookup returns CDR1 GTSNPN and CDR2 SVGIG (reference sequence). This CDR3 comprises 13 residues. With 4 bases removed from V and 4 bases from J, the gap between germline ends came to 12 bases. This CDR3 is CAWNKQGPDTQYF. The CDR3 DNA sequence: TGTGCCTGGAACAAACAGGGCCCAGATACGCAGTATTTT.

This clone was counted a few times. This rearrangement joins TRBV7-9 to TRBJ2-1; TRBD2 might be the D (6 bases). Germline CDR1 is SEHNR and CDR2 is FQNEAQ (reference sequence). Trimming took off 5 bases at V and 3 bases at J, with 14 bases between the two ends. The CDR3 consists of 15 residues. The CDR3 sequence: CASSQGTPLYNEQFF. The DNA for the CDR3 is TGTGCCAGCAGCCAAGGGACTCCCCTCTACAATGAGCAGTTCTTC.

The table lists this clone with a few counts. J is TRBJ1-2 and V is TRBV12-3 or TRBV12-4, with TRBD1 matching 8 bases. The CDR3 length is 13 residues. V was clipped by 6 bases and J by 7 bases; unmatched bases: 7. This CDR3 is CASRKTGEGGYTF. CDR3 in DNA: TGTGCCAGCAGAAAGACAGGGGAGGGTGGCTACACCTTC.

The chain uses TRBV11-2 and TRBJ1-2; possible D gene TRBD1, 6 bases. CDR1 and CDR2 from the germline V gene are SGHAT and FQNNGV. Trimming pared 5 bases from V and 8 bases from J, leaving 18 bases between. The CDR3 runs to 14 residues. DNA of the CDR3: TGTGCCAGCAGCCGGAGTGGACAGCCGGGAGGCTACACCTTC. This gives the protein CASSRSGQPGGYTF.

V usage is TRBV5-1 and J usage is TRBJ1-5; 8 bases are shared with TRBD1. Germline CDR1 reads SGHRS; CDR2 reads YFSETQ. The CDR3 sequence is 15 residues long. V lost 0 bases, J lost 8 bases, and 7 bases stayed unmatched. CDR3: CASSLGDRTAEPQHF. Written as DNA, the CDR3 is TGCGCCAGCAGCTTGGGGGACAGGACAGCTGAGCCCCAGCATTTT. The full variable domain, completed using reference TRBV5-1 and TRBJ1-5, is KAGVTQTPRYLIKTRGQQVTLSCSPISGHRSVSWYQQTPGQGLQFLFEYFSETQRNKGNFPGRFSGRQFSNSRSEMNVSTLELGDSALYLCASSLGDRTAEPQHFGDGTRLSIL.

This clone was detected a few times. DNA for the CDR3: TGTGCCAGCAGCCTTTCCCACTTGGGAGGTCATGGCTACACCTTC. Translation: CASSLSHLGGHGYTF. The rearrangement uses TRBV3-1 (or the pseudogene TRBV3-2) and TRBJ1-2; D not resolved. Germline CDR1 reads LGHDT; CDR2 reads YNNKEL (reference sequence). There are 15 residues in the CDR3. Trimming cost V 4 bases and J 6 bases, with 18 bases left between them.

This clone occurred a few times. This chain uses TRBV12-5 with TRBJ1-3; TRBD1 might be the D (5 bases). Germline lookup yields CDR1 LGHNT and CDR2 FRNRAP. Trimming took off 5 bases at V and 2 bases at J, with 7 bases between the two ends. The CDR3 loop spans 13 amino acids. As DNA, the CDR3 is TGTGCTAGTGGTGGGACTACTGGAAACACCATATATTTT. Amino acid sequence: CASGGTTGNTIYF.

This clone was picked up a small number of times. The genes are TRBV29-1 and TRBJ1-2; D is possibly TRBD1 (5 bases). The V end lost 6 bases, the J end lost 6 bases, and 20 bases lay between the germline ends. The CDR3 spans 14 residues. Germline V gene sequence: CDR1 SQVTM, CDR2 ANQGSEA. CDR3 coding DNA: TGCAGCGTCGACGTTTCCGGGGCCGGAGATGGCTACACCTTC. It specifies CSVDVSGAGDGYTF.

The V gene is TRBV27, the J gene TRBJ1-5, with D possibly matching TRBD1 (6 bases). Germline CDR1 and CDR2: MNHEY and SMNVEV (reference sequence). V lost 8 bases and J 6 bases, leaving 17 bases between the germline ends. CDR3 length: 14 amino acids. The CDR3 protein is CASGKRGAGQPQHF. The CDR3 DNA follows: TGTGCCAGCGGAAAGCGGGGGGCTGGTCAGCCCCAGCATTTT.

The chain has TRBV10-3 and TRBJ2-3; 7 nucleotides line up with TRBD2. Germline assignment: CDR1 ENHRY and CDR2 SYGVKD. J lost 1 base, V lost 7 bases, and 5 bases had no gene match. The CDR3 is 14 residues long. As DNA, the CDR3 is TGTGCCATCATGAGCCTAGCGGGCACAGATACGCAGTATTTT. Its translation: CAIMSLAGTDTQYF.

V and J are TRBV5-1 and TRBJ2-7; D gene unclear. Trimming shortened V by 0 bases and J by 7 bases, and 11 bases separated the two germline ends. CDR3 length: 13 amino acids. The germline V gene has CDR1 SGHRS and CDR2 YFSETQ. Here the CDR3 DNA reads TGCGCCAGCAGCTTGGACGTGTTGCGAGAGCAGTACTTC. The encoded protein is CASSLDVLREQYF.

The chain links TRBV6-6 to TRBJ1-1, with D maybe TRBD1 (6 bases). Per the germline V gene, CDR1 is MNHNY and CDR2 is SVGAGI (reference sequence). The V end lost 2 bases, the J end lost 1 base, and 14 bases lay between the germline ends. CDR3 length: 16 amino acids. CDR3: CASSYTTWTENTEAFF. The CDR3 nucleotides are TGTGCCAGCAGTTACACGACCTGGACAGAGAACACTGAAGCTTTCTTT.

The chain has TRBV6-5 and TRBJ1-1, with 12 bases matching TRBD1. Losses at the gene ends were 2 bases for V and 5 bases for J; bases not matched to a gene: 6. Germline CDR1 reads MNHEY; CDR2 reads SVGAGI. The CDR3 extends over 16 amino acids. The CDR3 loop is CASSYGTGGWWTEAFF. The DNA of the CDR3 is TGTGCCAGCAGTTACGGGACAGGGGGCTGGTGGACTGAAGCTTTCTTT.

The genes are TRBV28 and TRBJ1-2, with 12 bases lining up with TRBD1. The CDR3 has 15 residues. The V gene's germline CDR1 is MDHEN and CDR2 SYDVKM. Trimming removed 5 bases from V and 7 bases from J; junction bases left unmatched: 8. The CDR3, as DNA: TGTGCCAGCAGTACTAGGGGACAGGGGGCGGTTGGCTACACCTTC. Its translation is CASSTRGQGAVGYTF.

The chain is built from TRBV3-1 (or the pseudogene TRBV3-2) and TRBJ1-6; D is possibly TRBD1 (6 bases). From germline, CDR1 is LGHDT and CDR2 YNNKEL (reference sequence). CDR3 size: 15 residues. V lost 4 bases and J lost 6, with 13 bases in between. CDR3 loop: CASSPGEVPNSPLHF. CDR3 in DNA: TGTGCCAGCAGCCCAGGGGAGGTGCCTAATTCACCCCTCCACTTT.

The chain carries TRBV6-4 and TRBJ2-5, with TRBD2 matching over 9 bases. CDR1 is MRHNA, CDR2 SNTAGT, per germline. CDR3 length: 16 residues. The V and J ends lost 2 bases and 4 bases, in that order; junction bases with no gene match: 8. The CDR3 region is CASSDHGSGSPETQYF. Written as DNA, the CDR3 is TGTGCCAGCAGTGACCACGGTAGCGGGAGCCCAGAGACCCAGTACTTC.

This clone was counted once. This sequence joins TRBV5-4 and TRBJ1-2; D remains unclear. The length of the CDR3 is 19 residues. Trimming took 3 bases from V and 2 from J, leaving 26 bases between them. CDR1 is SGHNT and CDR2 is YYREEE in the germline V gene (reference sequence). The CDR3 loop reads CASSSPTFGAKHANYGYTF. The CDR3 region has the DNA TGTGCCAGCAGCTCCCCGACGTTCGGCGCTAAGCATGCGAACTATGGCTACACCTTC.

The V and J genes are TRBV6-2 or TRBV6-3 and TRBJ2-3; no clear D gene. This CDR3 is 14 amino acids long. In germline, CDR1 is MNHEY, CDR2 SVGEGT. V lost 3 bases and J 2 bases, leaving 9 bases between the germline ends. The CDR3 loop is CASSYSLNTDTQYF. CDR3 sequence (DNA): TGTGCCAGCAGTTATTCTCTTAACACAGATACGCAGTATTTT.

The rearrangement links TRBV5-1 to TRBJ1-6; D is undetermined. The length of the CDR3 is 13 residues. Germline CDR1 reads SGHRS; CDR2 reads YFSETQ. The germline V and J ends were trimmed by 5 bases and 8 bases, with 11 bases remaining between them. The CDR3 loop is CASRREGDSPLHF. As DNA, the CDR3 is TGCGCCAGCAGACGGGAAGGCGATTCACCCCTCCACTTT.

This clone was detected only once. This chain joins TRBV27 and TRBJ1-1; 8 nucleotides match TRBD1. The CDR3 length is 16 residues. Germline trimming cut 6 bases from V and 0 bases from J; bases unmatched to any gene: 9. Germline V gene lookup returns CDR1 MNHEY and CDR2 SMNVEV (reference sequence). The CDR3: CASRRGQGVMNTEAFF. CDR3 in DNA: TGTGCCAGCAGAAGAGGACAGGGAGTCATGAACACTGAAGCTTTCTTT.

The V and J genes are TRBV12-3 or TRBV12-4 and TRBJ2-5, with D possibly being TRBD1 (5 bases). Trimming removed 6 bases at V and 4 bases at J, with 12 bases between. This CDR3 comprises 13 residues. The CDR3 DNA reads TGTGCCAGCAGAGTACAGGTGGGAGAGACCCAGTACTTC. This codes for CASRVQVGETQYF.

V usage is TRBV28 and J usage is TRBJ1-5, with D possibly matching TRBD1 (5 bases). This CDR3 has 12 residues. V dropped 7 bases and J dropped 4 bases, with 8 bases sitting between them. Per the germline V gene, CDR1 is MDHEN and CDR2 is SYDVKM. The CDR3 DNA sequence: TGTGCCAGCATGGGGGGAAATCAGCCCCAGCATTTT. It is translated as CASMGGNQPQHF.

The rearrangement uses TRBV21-1 and TRBJ2-2; the table's D gene call, TRBD1, was not cross checked with the DNA. TRBV21-1 is annotated as a pseudogene. This CDR3 region has 17 residues. This CDR3 reads CASSKAVQGLMGGELFF. The CDR3 DNA reads TGTGCCAGCAGCAAAGCGGTACAGGGATTAATGGGCGGGGAGCTGTTTTTT.